Described below is a single T cell receptor (beta chain) sequence and its context. Its antigen remains unknown. TCRdb's copy holds only in-frame clones and misses some; the assay was immunoSEQ multiplex PCR. Found here are 80,000 or so clones, 78% of them singletons; the top ten hold approximately 4%. The CDR3 extends over 15 amino acids. The J segment lost 6 bases and the V segment lost 0 bases, leaving 6 bases of the junction unmatched. The V gene's germline CDR1 is SGDLS and CDR2 YYNGEE. This entry belongs to a study of radiotherapy plus CTLA-4 blockade in lung cancer. Study conclusions and caveats: Some TCR clones had been derived from tumors. These clones expanded in peripheral blood after radiotherapy plus ipilimumab.

V usage is TRBV9 and J usage is TRBJ2-1; 7 bases agree with TRBD2. This sequence originates from a human donor with non-small cell lung cancer who had a partial response to radiotherapy plus ipilimumab. Some clones in this sample may be carry-over from other donors' samples. The starting material was peripheral blood, obtained from a patient treated with radiotherapy plus ipilimumab. The CDR3 DNA reads TGTGCCAGCAGCGTAGCTAGCGGTAGGGGCAATGAGCAGTTCTTC. It specifies CASSVASGRGNEQFF.